Shown below are 23 T cell receptor beta chains from a single sample sequenced in a study of T-cell reconstitution after alpha-beta-depleted transplantation in children. During its preparation, the TCRbeta library received unique molecular identifiers. MiXCR, applied by TCRdb to the PCR reads, yields one record per CDR3 protein. The repertoire holds roughly 500,000 distinct CDR3 sequences, with around 16% as singletons. The sample consisted of PBMCs from the stem cell graft donor, taken from the stem cell graft. These receptors all stem from a human donor who donated a stem cell graft to a child with acute lymphoblastic leukemia.

This clonotype was observed a few times. The chain links TRBV12-3 or TRBV12-4 to TRBJ1-1; possible D gene TRBD1, 5 bases. The CDR3 extends over 16 amino acids. Trimming removed 6 bases at V and 1 base at J, with 18 bases between. The CDR3 is CASRSSPGRGNTEAFF. The CDR3 nucleotides are TGTGCCAGCAGGTCTTCGCCGGGACGGGGGAACACTGAAGCTTTCTTT.

The V call is TRBV7-8, the J call TRBJ1-5; 8 bases are a match to TRBD1. The CDR3 has 15 amino acids. Germline V gives CDR1 SGHVS, CDR2 FQNEAQ. Trimming at V came to 5 bases and at J to 6 bases, leaving 9 bases not matched to a gene. This chain's CDR3 is CASSLAGGAGQPQHF. The CDR3 bases are TGTGCCAGCAGCCTCGCAGGGGGCGCAGGTCAGCCCCAGCATTTT.

The chain recombines TRBV24-1 with TRBJ2-5; either TRBD1 or TRBD2 may supply D (6 bases each). Trimming took off 4 bases at V and 5 bases at J, with 16 bases between the two ends. The CDR3 totals 15 residues. Germline assignment: CDR1 KGHDR and CDR2 SFDVKD. The CDR3 loop is CATSDPSSGAETQYF. The CDR3 bases are TGTGCCACCAGTGACCCGAGCTCGGGGGCGGAGACCCAGTACTTC.

The chain employs TRBV5-1 and TRBJ2-5, with TRBD1 matching over 10 bases. Germline values: CDR1 SGHRS, CDR2 YFSETQ. CDR3 length equals 15 residues. The trim removed 2 bases at V and 2 bases at J, leaving 3 bases unmatched. In DNA, the CDR3 is TGCGCCAGCAGCTTTGGGGACAGGGGACAAGAGACCCAGTACTTC. Encoded protein: CASSFGDRGQETQYF.

This clonotype was counted between two and nine times. This chain connects TRBV12-3 or TRBV12-4 to TRBJ1-2, with 8 nucleotides matching TRBD1. The CDR3 has 12 amino acids. Unmatched junction bases numbered 8, after V lost 3 bases and J lost 14 bases. Here the CDR3 reads CASSFSPQGVTF. The CDR3 DNA reads TGTGCCAGCAGTTTTTCTCCACAGGGGGTAACCTTC.

This clonotype has more than one count but fewer than ten. V and J are TRBV9 and TRBJ2-1; TRBD2 aligns across 9 bases. J was trimmed by 5 bases and V by 1 base; bases with no gene match: 10. The CDR3 extends over 17 amino acids. CDR1 is SGDLS and CDR2 is YYNGEE in the germline V gene. DNA of the CDR3: TGTGCCAGCAGCGTAAGTTTCTTGGGACTAGCCAACAATGAGCAGTTCTTC. Translation gives CASSVSFLGLANNEQFF.

The genes are TRBV3-1 and TRBJ2-5, with D maybe TRBD2 (5 bases). The CDR3 runs 15 residues. Germline V gives CDR1 LGHDT, CDR2 YNNKEL (reference sequence). V was shortened by 5 bases and J by 7 bases, with 20 bases between the two germline ends. CDR3: CASSDVAGRTRTQYF. DNA for the CDR3: TGTGCCAGCAGCGACGTGGCGGGCCGGACGAGGACCCAGTACTTC.

This clonotype has more than one count but fewer than ten. The V and J genes are TRBV6-4 and TRBJ2-1; TRBD2 agrees at 9 bases. Germline V gene lookup returns CDR1 MRHNA and CDR2 SNTAGT. The CDR3 spans 15 residues. V was pared by 0 bases and J by 12 bases, with 9 bases of the junction left unmatched. Written as DNA, the CDR3 is TGTGCCAGCAGTGACTCAGCGGGAGGTCCCGAAAGGCAGTTCTTC. This gives the protein CASSDSAGGPERQFF.

This clonotype was seen more than once but under ten times. The chain recombines TRBV6-6 with TRBJ1-1, with a possible D match to TRBD1 (6 bases). V was trimmed by 7 bases and J by 6 bases, leaving 15 bases between them. CDR1 is MNHNY and CDR2 is SVGAGI in the germline V gene (reference sequence). There are 13 residues in the CDR3. Here the CDR3 DNA reads TGTGCCAGCACTGAACAGGGCCCCCCTGAAGCTTTCTTT. It specifies CASTEQGPPEAFF.

This clonotype was seen a few times. J is TRBJ1-1 and V is TRBV4-1, with D hard to call. CDR3 length equals 16 residues. CDR1 MGHRA and CDR2 YSYEKL come from the germline V gene. Trimming took 4 bases from V and 1 from J, leaving 16 bases between them. CDR3 in DNA: TGCGCCAGCAGCCCCCTCCTGCCCCAACCGAACACTGAAGCTTTCTTT. This translates into CASSPLLPQPNTEAFF.

The gene calls are TRBV5-1 and TRBJ2-1; 9 nucleotides agree with TRBD1. J lost 9 bases, V lost 4 bases, and 8 bases had no gene match. Per the germline V gene, CDR1 is SGHRS and CDR2 is YFSETQ. The CDR3 contains 14 residues. CDR3: CASSIGDRVGEQFF. In nucleotides, the CDR3 is TGCGCCAGCAGCATAGGGGACAGGGTGGGTGAGCAGTTCTTC.

This clonotype was seen a handful of times. The chain employs TRBV15 and TRBJ2-3; D is perhaps TRBD2 (6 bases). The V gene lost 2 bases and the J gene lost 6 bases, with 9 bases spanning the gap. Germline V gives CDR1 LNHNV, CDR2 YYDKDF (reference sequence). CDR3 length: 13 amino acids. CDR3 protein: CATSRRGTDTQYF. The DNA for the CDR3 is TGTGCCACCAGCAGACGGGGGACCGATACGCAGTATTTT.

This clonotype was picked up a small number of times. The rearrangement joins TRBV3-1 to TRBJ2-3; TRBD2 agrees at 10 bases. From germline, CDR1 is LGHDT and CDR2 YNNKEL (reference sequence). V lost 0 bases to trimming and J lost 7 bases; unmatched junction nucleotides: 7. This CDR3 comprises 16 residues. CDR3 sequence: CASSQEGAGGPNTQYF. CDR3 DNA: TGTGCCAGCAGCCAAGAGGGAGCGGGAGGGCCAAATACGCAGTATTTT.

This clonotype has a handful of counts. The rearrangement joins TRBV4-1 to TRBJ1-1; 9 positions agree with TRBD1. The CDR3 loop spans 15 amino acids. Germline V gives CDR1 MGHRA, CDR2 YSYEKL. The J segment lost 11 bases and the V segment lost 3 bases, leaving 13 bases of the junction unmatched. The CDR3 loop is CASSHLQGADVRAFF. DNA of the CDR3: TGCGCCAGCAGCCATTTACAGGGGGCAGACGTACGGGCTTTCTTT.

This clonotype was observed a handful of times. This chain connects TRBV14 to TRBJ2-6; D gene ambiguous. This CDR3 region has 16 residues. Looked up from germline, CDR1 is SGHDN and CDR2 is FVKESK. The germline V and J ends were trimmed by 3 bases and 0 bases, with 9 bases remaining between them. Here the CDR3 DNA reads TGTGCCAGCAGCCATTTCCAAAGCTCTGGGGCCAACGTCCTGACTTTC. As protein: CASSHFQSSGANVLTF.

The chain links TRBV15 to TRBJ1-1; D gene uncertain. With 1 base removed from V and 7 bases from J, the gap between germline ends came to 7 bases. This CDR3 has 12 amino acids. The germline V gene encodes CDR1 LNHNV and CDR2 YYDKDF (reference sequence). The CDR3 is CATSRVNGEAFF. CDR3 coding DNA: TGTGCCACCAGCAGAGTTAACGGTGAAGCTTTCTTT.

This clonotype was counted a few times. The chain is built from TRBV5-1 and TRBJ2-7; D is uncertain. Germline-derived CDR1 and CDR2 are SGHRS and YFSETQ. The CDR3 runs to 14 residues. Trimming took off 0 bases at V and 5 bases at J, with 12 bases between the two ends. In DNA form, the CDR3 reads TGCGCCAGCAGCTTGGTGGCTGCTCAAGACGAGCAGTACTTC. It is translated as CASSLVAAQDEQYF. Combining the CDR3 with reference TRBV5-1 and TRBJ2-7 gives the whole variable domain KAGVTQTPRYLIKTRGQQVTLSCSPISGHRSVSWYQQTPGQGLQFLFEYFSETQRNKGNFPGRFSGRQFSNSRSEMNVSTLELGDSALYLCASSLVAAQDEQYFGPGTRLTVT.

The chain combines TRBV29-1 with TRBJ2-1, with D tentatively TRBD1 or TRBD2 (5 bases each). Per germline, CDR1 SQVTM and CDR2 ANQGSEA. V lost 0 bases and J lost 13, with 13 bases in between. The CDR3 has 12 residues. The CDR3: CSVEDNWGFQFF. DNA of the CDR3: TGCAGCGTTGAAGATAATTGGGGGTTCCAGTTCTTC.

In its sample, this clonotype was seen a few times. The chain carries TRBV5-1 and TRBJ2-2; 8 bases align to TRBD1. V shed 2 bases, J shed 0 bases, and the junction held 15 bases outside the gene matches. The CDR3 totals 20 residues. Germline V CDR1 and CDR2: SGHRS, YFSETQ. The CDR3 region is CASSFLSTGAFGANTGELFF. For the CDR3, the DNA is TGCGCCAGCAGCTTCCTCTCGACAGGGGCGTTTGGGGCGAACACCGGGGAGCTGTTTTTT.

This clonotype was detected once. The rearrangement joins TRBV4-1 to TRBJ1-5, with D tentatively TRBD1 (6 bases). The V gene lost 3 bases and the J gene lost 5 bases, with 17 bases spanning the gap. There are 16 residues in the CDR3. Per germline, CDR1 MGHRA and CDR2 YSYEKL. This CDR3 reads CASSHPRGRTDQPQHF. DNA for the CDR3: TGCGCCAGCAGCCACCCAAGGGGACGGACAGATCAGCCCCAGCATTTT.

This chain joins TRBV10-1 and TRBJ2-1; D gene ambiguous. The CDR3 runs to 15 residues. Germline-derived CDR1 and CDR2 are WNHNN and SYGVQD (reference sequence). V was cut by 1 base and J by 5 bases, with 12 bases left in between. CDR3 bases: TGCGCCAGCAGTGAGTTACCGGGTTCTAACAATGAGCAGTTCTTC. It specifies CASSELPGSNNEQFF.

This clonotype was observed a few times. The V and J genes are TRBV7-6 and TRBJ2-1; 10 nucleotides line up with TRBD2. J was trimmed by 0 bases and V by 1 base; bases with no gene match: 3. In germline, CDR1 is SGHVS, CDR2 FNYEAQ. The CDR3 covers 17 residues. The CDR3 nucleotides read TGTGCCAGCAGCTTAGAGGCTAGCGGGAGCTCCTACAATGAGCAGTTCTTC. Encoded protein: CASSLEASGSSYNEQFF.

The V gene is TRBV3-1, the J gene TRBJ2-2; D gene ambiguous. The CDR3 sequence is 14 residues long. V lost 2 bases, J lost 6 bases, and 10 bases lay in between. CDR1 LGHDT and CDR2 YNNKEL come from the germline V gene (reference sequence). The CDR3 spells CASSQLVFSGELFF. DNA of the CDR3: TGTGCCAGCAGCCAATTGGTCTTCTCCGGGGAGCTGTTTTTT.